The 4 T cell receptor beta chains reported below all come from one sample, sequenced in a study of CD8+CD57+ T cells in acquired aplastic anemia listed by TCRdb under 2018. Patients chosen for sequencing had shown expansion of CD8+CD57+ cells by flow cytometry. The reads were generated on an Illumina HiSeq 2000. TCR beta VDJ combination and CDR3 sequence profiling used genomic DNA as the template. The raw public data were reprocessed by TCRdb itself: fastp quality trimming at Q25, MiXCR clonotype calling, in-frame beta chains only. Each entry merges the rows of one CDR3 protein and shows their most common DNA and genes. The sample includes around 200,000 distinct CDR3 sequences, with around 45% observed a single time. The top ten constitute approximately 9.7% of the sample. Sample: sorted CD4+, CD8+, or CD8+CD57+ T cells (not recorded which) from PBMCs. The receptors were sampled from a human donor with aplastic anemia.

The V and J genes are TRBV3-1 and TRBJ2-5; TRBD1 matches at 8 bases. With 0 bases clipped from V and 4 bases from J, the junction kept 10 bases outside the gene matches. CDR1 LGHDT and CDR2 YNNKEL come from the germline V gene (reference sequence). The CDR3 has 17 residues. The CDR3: CASSQDLPGTGGETQYF. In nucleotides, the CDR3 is TGTGCCAGCAGCCAAGATCTCCCCGGGACAGGAGGAGAGACCCAGTACTTC.

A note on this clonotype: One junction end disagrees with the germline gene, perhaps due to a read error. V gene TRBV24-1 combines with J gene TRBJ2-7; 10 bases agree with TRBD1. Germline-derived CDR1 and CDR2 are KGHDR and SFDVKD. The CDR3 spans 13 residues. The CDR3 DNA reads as TGTGCCACCCGGGGACAGGGGTCCTACGGGCAGTACTTC. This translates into CATRGQGSYGQYF.

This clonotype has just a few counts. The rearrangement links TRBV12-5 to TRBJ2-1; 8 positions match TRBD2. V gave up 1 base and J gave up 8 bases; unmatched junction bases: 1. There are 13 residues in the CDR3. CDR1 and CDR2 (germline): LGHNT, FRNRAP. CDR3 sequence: CASGLEAGDEQFF. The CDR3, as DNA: TGTGCTAGTGGTTTGGAAGCGGGAGATGAGCAGTTCTTC.

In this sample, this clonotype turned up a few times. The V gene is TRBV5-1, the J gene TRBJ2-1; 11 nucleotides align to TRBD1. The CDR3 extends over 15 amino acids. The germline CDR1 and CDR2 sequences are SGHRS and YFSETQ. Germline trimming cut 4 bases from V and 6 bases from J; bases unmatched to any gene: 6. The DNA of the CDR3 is TGCGCCAGCAGCGTTTGGGGGACAGGGGGCAATGAGCAGTTCTTC. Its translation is CASSVWGTGGNEQFF. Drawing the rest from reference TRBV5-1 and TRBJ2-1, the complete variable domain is KAGVTQTPRYLIKTRGQQVTLSCSPISGHRSVSWYQQTPGQGLQFLFEYFSETQRNKGNFPGRFSGRQFSNSRSEMNVSTLELGDSALYLCASSVWGTGGNEQFFGPGTRLTVL.